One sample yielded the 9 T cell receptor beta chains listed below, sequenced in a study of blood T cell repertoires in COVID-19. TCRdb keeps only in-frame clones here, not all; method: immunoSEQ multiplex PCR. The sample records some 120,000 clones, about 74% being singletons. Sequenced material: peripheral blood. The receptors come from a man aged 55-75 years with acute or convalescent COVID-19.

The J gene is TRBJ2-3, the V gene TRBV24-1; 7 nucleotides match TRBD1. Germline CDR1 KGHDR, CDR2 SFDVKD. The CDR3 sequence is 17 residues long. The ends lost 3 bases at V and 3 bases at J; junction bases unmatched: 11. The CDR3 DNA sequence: TGTGCCACCAGTGATAGGGGACAGAACTCACGGACAGATACGCAGTATTTT. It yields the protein CATSDRGQNSRTDTQYF.

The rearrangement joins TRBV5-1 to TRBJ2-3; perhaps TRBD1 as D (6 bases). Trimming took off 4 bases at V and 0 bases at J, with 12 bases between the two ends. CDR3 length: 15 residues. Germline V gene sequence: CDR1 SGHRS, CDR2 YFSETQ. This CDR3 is CASSPDRASTDTQYF. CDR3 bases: TGCGCCAGCAGCCCGGACAGAGCTAGCACAGATACGCAGTATTTT.

CDR3 amino acids: CASSRTGEGYGYTF. CDR3 sequence (DNA): TGTGCCAGTAGTAGGACAGGGGAAGGCTATGGCTACACCTTC. V and J are TRBV19 and TRBJ1-2; 9 positions match TRBD1. V shed 4 bases and J 4 bases; nucleotides not matched to a gene: 4. From germline, CDR1 is LNHDA and CDR2 SQIVND (reference sequence). The CDR3 is made up of 14 amino acids.

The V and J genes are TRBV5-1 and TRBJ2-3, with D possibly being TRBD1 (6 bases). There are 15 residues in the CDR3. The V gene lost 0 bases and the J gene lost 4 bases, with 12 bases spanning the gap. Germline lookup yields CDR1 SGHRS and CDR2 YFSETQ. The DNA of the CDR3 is TGCGCCAGCAGCTTGGAGCAGGGGATCGCAGATACGCAGTATTTT. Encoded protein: CASSLEQGIADTQYF.

The CDR3 here is CASSHNRNYEQYF. Written as DNA, the CDR3 is TGTGCCAGCAGCCATAACAGGAACTACGAGCAGTACTTC. This chain joins TRBV6-5 and TRBJ2-7; D might be TRBD1 (5 bases). Germline lookup yields CDR1 MNHEY and CDR2 SVGAGI. V shed 6 bases and J shed 3 bases, with 12 bases lying between them. This CDR3 region has 13 residues.

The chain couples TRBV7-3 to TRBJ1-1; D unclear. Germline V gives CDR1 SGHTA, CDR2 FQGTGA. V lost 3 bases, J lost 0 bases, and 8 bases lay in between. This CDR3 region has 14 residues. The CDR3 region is CASSLAQMNTEAFF. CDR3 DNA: TGTGCCAGCAGCTTGGCACAGATGAACACTGAAGCTTTCTTT.

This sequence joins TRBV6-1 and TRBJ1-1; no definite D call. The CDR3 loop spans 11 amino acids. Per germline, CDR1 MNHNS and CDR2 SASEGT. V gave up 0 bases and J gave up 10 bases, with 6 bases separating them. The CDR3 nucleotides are TGTGCCAGCAGTGAAGCGGCGGGAGCTTTCTTT. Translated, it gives CASSEAAGAFF.

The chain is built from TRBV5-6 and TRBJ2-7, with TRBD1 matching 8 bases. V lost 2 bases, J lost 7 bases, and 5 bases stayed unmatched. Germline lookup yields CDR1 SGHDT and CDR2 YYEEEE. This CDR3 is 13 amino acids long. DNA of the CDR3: TGTGCCAGCAGCTTAGGGGACAGGCGTGAGCAGTACTTC. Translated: CASSLGDRREQYF.

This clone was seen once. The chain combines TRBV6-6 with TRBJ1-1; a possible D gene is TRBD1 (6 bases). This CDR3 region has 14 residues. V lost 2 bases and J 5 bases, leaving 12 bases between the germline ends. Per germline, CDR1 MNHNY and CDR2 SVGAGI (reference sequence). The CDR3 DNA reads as TGTGCCAGCAGTTACGCAGGGGCGAGGACTGAAGCTTTCTTT. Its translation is CASSYAGARTEAFF.